The clone carrying this T cell receptor (beta chain) was recorded once. The CDR3 totals 14 residues. J was trimmed by 4 bases and V by 1 base; bases with no gene match: 4. Germline CDR1 reads SGHRS; CDR2 reads YFSETQ. This entry comes from a study of cytomegalovirus exposure and HLA in healthy donors. Sequenced by immunoSEQ multiplex PCR; TCRdb stores in-frame clones only, minus some. This repertoire shows under 250,000 clones, about 81% found once; its top ten account for roughly 1.2%. This sequence joins TRBV5-1 and TRBJ2-7; 8 nucleotides match TRBD1. The receptor was isolated from a woman aged 25-40 years in good health and CMV-seronegative. The sequenced sample consisted of PBMCs. CDR3 protein: CASSLLGQDYEQYF. The CDR3 DNA reads TGCGCCAGCAGCTTGCTGGGACAGGATTACGAGCAGTACTTC.